This T cell receptor (beta chain) was observed in a study of T-cell reconstitution after alpha-beta-depleted transplantation in children. The V end lost 2 bases, the J end lost 6 bases, and 8 bases lay between the germline ends. Germline CDR1 MNHEY, CDR2 SMNVEV (reference sequence). The CDR3 loop spans 13 amino acids. Study findings and constraints: The authors attributed T-cell counts and diversity one year after transplant mostly to newly produced T cells. Reportedly, roughly two months post-transplant, alpha-beta T cells arose from several hundred expanded graft clones. Some patients' high day-60 TCRbeta diversity was traced to surviving recipient T cells and thymic progenitors.

This clonotype was found many times. Its antigen is as yet unknown. Unique molecular identifiers featured in how the TCRbeta library was prepared. TCRdb processed the PCR reads anew with MiXCR; each CDR3 protein has one entry. The sample lists some 95,000 distinct CDR3 sequences, around a quarter occurring once. This clonotype originated in a boy aged 2 to 10 with acute lymphoblastic leukemia, due to receive a stem cell transplant. The rearrangement uses TRBV27 and TRBJ2-1; possibly TRBD2 for D (6 bases). Specimen: PBMCs, collected before TCRalphabeta/CD19-depleted stem cell transplant. CDR3 DNA: TGTGCCAGCAGTTTAGGAGGGGCCAATGAGCAGTTCTTC. It is translated as CASSLGGANEQFF.